This entry lists 13 T cell receptor beta chains sequenced from one sample in a study of control samples from healthy donors and cancer patients. The protocol was immunoSEQ multiplex PCR, while the TCRdb copy is restricted to in-frame clones and leaves out a portion. The sample includes around 100,000 clones, more than 75% of them seen just once. Input material: blood. These receptors were obtained from a woman in her forties or fifties in good health.

The V and J genes are TRBV4-2 and TRBJ1-2; possible D gene TRBD1, 6 bases. CDR1 is LGHNA, CDR2 YNFKEQ, per germline. The CDR3 runs 16 residues. Trimming pared 1 base from V and 3 bases from J, leaving 15 bases between. CDR3 DNA sequence: TGTGCCAGCAGCCAAGTTTCAGGGGCCTTTGACTATGGCTACACCTTC. This gives the protein CASSQVSGAFDYGYTF.

V and J are TRBV9 and TRBJ2-7, with TRBD1 as a possible D gene (5 bases). From germline, CDR1 is SGDLS and CDR2 YYNGEE. The CDR3 sequence is 16 residues long. V lost 4 bases to trimming and J lost 3 bases, with 20 bases between them. CDR3 nucleotides: TGTGCCAGCAGCCCCCAACAGGCATTCTCCCACTACGAGCAGTACGTC. The encoded protein is CASSPQQAFSHYEQYV.

The V call is TRBV9, the J call TRBJ2-1; D uncertain. The germline gives CDR1 SGDLS, CDR2 YYNGEE. The CDR3 totals 15 residues. V lost 0 bases to trimming and J lost 5 bases, with 12 bases between them. DNA for the CDR3: TGTGCCAGCAGCGTAGTCGGGCAGAGTAACAATGAGCAGTTCTTC. Its translation is CASSVVGQSNNEQFF. Supplemented by reference TRBV9 and TRBJ2-1, the full variable domain reads DSGVTQTPKHLITATGQRVTLRCSPRSGDLSVYWYQQSLDQGLQFLIQYYNGEERAKGNILERFSAQQFPDLHSELNLSSLELGDSALYFCASSVVGQSNNEQFFGPGTRLTVL.

The chain links TRBV24-1 to TRBJ2-5, with D tentatively TRBD1 (6 bases). The CDR3 loop spans 13 amino acids. V dropped 5 bases and J dropped 6 bases, with 12 bases sitting between them. Germline V lookup: CDR1 KGHDR, CDR2 SFDVKD. The CDR3: CATSAYRAKTQYF. The CDR3 nucleotides read TGTGCCACCAGTGCTTACAGGGCGAAGACCCAGTACTTC.

The rearrangement links TRBV29-1 to TRBJ1-3, with a tentative D call TRBD1 (5 bases). The CDR3 sequence is 13 residues long. Trimming left V 5 bases short and J 0 bases short, with 8 bases between. Germline CDR1 and CDR2: SQVTM and ANQGSEA. The CDR3 nucleotides read TGCAGCGTTTGGGACTACTCTGGAAACACCATATATTTT. It specifies CSVWDYSGNTIYF.

The chain uses TRBV4-3 and TRBJ1-1; TRBD1 aligns across 7 bases. CDR1 LGHNA and CDR2 YSLEER come from the germline V gene. V trimming: 1 base; J trimming: 4 bases; junction bases outside the gene matches: 9. The CDR3 is 16 amino acids. This CDR3 is CASSQGNRGSGTEAFF. DNA of the CDR3: TGCGCCAGCAGCCAAGGGAACAGGGGAAGTGGCACTGAAGCTTTCTTT.

V gene TRBV6-5 combines with J gene TRBJ2-7; tentative D call: TRBD1 (5 bases). The CDR3 totals 16 residues. V lost 0 bases and J lost 2, with 14 bases in between. From germline, CDR1 is MNHEY and CDR2 SVGAGI. CDR3 region: CASSYSNQGIPYEQYF. Written as DNA, the CDR3 is TGTGCCAGCAGTTACTCAAACCAGGGAATCCCCTACGAGCAGTACTTC.

The genes are TRBV9 and TRBJ2-1; no clear D gene. V was cut by 5 bases and J by 0 bases, with 12 bases left in between. The CDR3 consists of 15 residues. Germline assignment: CDR1 SGDLS and CDR2 YYNGEE. The CDR3 loop is CASSSRLSSYNEQFF. CDR3 DNA: TGTGCCAGCAGTTCAAGACTGAGCTCCTACAATGAGCAGTTCTTC.

This clone was picked up a small number of times. The chain joins TRBV20-1 to TRBJ1-5; D may be TRBD1 (5 bases). CDR1 and CDR2 from the germline V gene are DFQATT and SNEGSKA (reference sequence). V was cut by 3 bases and J by 0 bases, with 15 bases left in between. The CDR3 consists of 16 residues. The CDR3 is CSASNPTQGSNQPQHF. The DNA for the CDR3 is TGCAGTGCTAGTAACCCTACCCAGGGTAGCAATCAGCCCCAGCATTTT.

This sequence joins TRBV2 and TRBJ2-3; 9 positions agree with TRBD2. This CDR3 is 14 amino acids long. Losses at the gene ends were 7 bases for V and 2 bases for J; bases not matched to a gene: 4. CDR1 is SNHLY and CDR2 is FYNNEI in the germline V gene. The chain's CDR3 is CASIAGGYTDTQYF. DNA for the CDR3: TGTGCCAGCATTGCGGGGGGGTACACAGATACGCAGTATTTT.

The chain links TRBV7-8 to TRBJ1-1; D is undetermined. CDR1 and CDR2 from the germline V gene are SGHVS and FQNEAQ. This CDR3 comprises 12 residues. The V gene lost 6 bases and the J gene lost 4 bases, with 9 bases spanning the gap. This CDR3 reads CASRPQRTEAFF. The CDR3 coding sequence is TGTGCCAGCAGGCCTCAGCGCACTGAAGCTTTCTTT.

The chain has TRBV2 and TRBJ2-7; possibly TRBD2 for D (5 bases). The germline V and J ends were trimmed by 9 bases and 2 bases, with 11 bases remaining between them. The CDR3 is 12 amino acids. Germline V gives CDR1 SNHLY, CDR2 FYNNEI. DNA of the CDR3: TGTGCCAGTGACCGTAGCGCCTACGAGCAGTACGTC. Translated: CASDRSAYEQYV.

The chain is built from TRBV5-1 and TRBJ2-2, with 8 bases fitting TRBD1. The V gene end was trimmed by 4 bases and the J gene end by 5 bases; junction bases not matched to a gene: 7. Per the germline V gene, CDR1 is SGHRS and CDR2 is YFSETQ. The CDR3 is 15 residues long. CDR3 DNA: TGCGCCAGCAGCCCACGACAGGGGAGGACCGGGGAGCTGTTTTTT. It is translated as CASSPRQGRTGELFF.